A single sample is the source of the 25 T cell receptor beta chains below, sequenced in a study of blood T cell repertoires in COVID-19. Repertoires were generated with immunoSEQ multiplex PCR, while TCRdb's copy carries only in-frame clones and drops some. The sample consists of some 430,000 clones, around 90% of them appearing once. The sequenced sample was PBMCs or T cells enriched from blood (not recorded which). The receptors were gathered from a man aged 18 to 29 who had recovered from COVID-19.

The CDR3 protein is CASSQPLNTEAFF. CDR3 coding DNA: TGTGCCAGCAGCCAACCGTTGAACACTGAAGCTTTCTTT. The V gene is TRBV3-1 (or the pseudogene TRBV3-2), the J gene TRBJ1-1; D unresolved. Trimming removed 2 bases from V and 0 bases from J, with 4 bases in between. The germline gives CDR1 LGHDT, CDR2 YNNKEL (reference sequence). The length of the CDR3 is 13 residues.

This clone was observed once. The chain carries TRBV6-4 and TRBJ2-2; 8 positions match TRBD1. Germline CDR1 and CDR2: MRHNA and SNTAGT. The CDR3 spans 15 residues. Trimming at V came to 1 base and at J to 4 bases, leaving 2 bases not matched to a gene. The CDR3 nucleotides are TGTGCCAGCAGTGACTTTACAGGGGGCACCGGGGAGCTGTTTTTT. Translated: CASSDFTGGTGELFF.

This rearrangement joins TRBV5-5 to TRBJ2-7, with D possibly being TRBD2 (6 bases). V lost 2 bases and J 3 bases, leaving 18 bases between the germline ends. Per the germline V gene, CDR1 is SGHKS and CDR2 is YYEKEE (reference sequence). There are 16 residues in the CDR3. The CDR3 DNA is TGTGCCAGCAGCTTAGGAGCCGGGATCGGGGGCTACGAGCAGTACTTC. It translates to CASSLGAGIGGYEQYF.

The V call is TRBV6-2 or TRBV6-3, the J call TRBJ1-5, with 7 bases aligning to TRBD1. V lost 0 bases and J lost 4; bases outside the gene matches: 9. Germline V gene sequence: CDR1 MNHEY, CDR2 SVGEGT. The CDR3 is 17 amino acids. The CDR3 loop reads CASSYSQDRVRNQPQHF. The DNA of the CDR3 is TGTGCCAGCAGTTACTCTCAAGACAGGGTAAGAAATCAGCCCCAGCATTTT.

V is TRBV16 and J is TRBJ1-5, with TRBD1 as a possible D gene (5 bases). The germline CDR1 and CDR2 sequences are KGHSY and FQNENV. Trimming left V 1 base short and J 7 bases short, with 14 bases between. The CDR3 is 15 amino acids. The CDR3 sequence is CASSQYNRSAQPQHF. The CDR3 DNA reads TGTGCCAGCAGCCAATATAACAGGTCGGCACAGCCCCAGCATTTT.

The rearrangement uses TRBV9 and TRBJ1-3; D gene uncertain. CDR3 length: 15 amino acids. The germline CDR1 and CDR2 sequences are SGDLS and YYNGEE. Trimming removed 0 bases at V and 0 bases at J, with 7 bases between. CDR3 in amino acids: CASSVAVSSGNTIYF. CDR3 DNA: TGTGCCAGCAGCGTAGCGGTGTCCTCTGGAAACACCATATATTTT. Together with reference TRBV9 and TRBJ1-3, the CDR3 gives the full variable domain: DSGVTQTPKHLITATGQRVTLRCSPRSGDLSVYWYQQSLDQGLQFLIQYYNGEERAKGNILERFSAQQFPDLHSELNLSSLELGDSALYFCASSVAVSSGNTIYFGEGSWLTVV.

The chain carries TRBV15 and TRBJ1-1, with TRBD1 as a possible D gene (5 bases). Germline V gives CDR1 LNHNV, CDR2 YYDKDF (reference sequence). V lost 4 bases to trimming and J lost 4 bases, with 22 bases between them. The CDR3 loop spans 17 amino acids. CDR3 in amino acids: CATSTTILPGEGTEAFF. In nucleotides, the CDR3 is TGTGCCACCAGCACTACAATACTGCCGGGGGAGGGCACTGAAGCTTTCTTT.

The DNA for the CDR3 is TGCAGCGTACAGGGGGACACTGAAGCTTTCTTT. Its translation is CSVQGDTEAFF. The gene calls are TRBV29-1 and TRBJ1-1, with 8 bases aligning to TRBD1. The CDR3 extends over 11 amino acids. Germline V gives CDR1 SQVTM, CDR2 ANQGSEA. The trim removed 6 bases at V and 3 bases at J, leaving 0 bases unmatched.

This clone was found once. The gene calls are TRBV29-1 and TRBJ1-1, with D uncertain. The germline gives CDR1 SQVTM, CDR2 ANQGSEA. This CDR3 has 13 residues. V dropped 6 bases and J dropped 0 bases, with 11 bases sitting between them. As DNA, the CDR3 is TGCAGCGTCGTTAGAGTCATGAACACTGAAGCTTTCTTT. It is translated as CSVVRVMNTEAFF.

The rearrangement uses TRBV10-3 and TRBJ2-7; perhaps TRBD1 as D (5 bases). The CDR3 has 15 residues. Germline V gene sequence: CDR1 ENHRY, CDR2 SYGVKD. Trimming took off 2 bases at V and 5 bases at J, with 16 bases between the two ends. The CDR3 spells CAISENWQGNNEQYF. The CDR3 DNA follows: TGTGCCATCAGTGAGAACTGGCAGGGAAACAACGAGCAGTACTTC.

This chain uses TRBV6-5 with TRBJ2-1; maybe TRBD1 (8 bases). CDR1 is MNHEY, CDR2 SVGAGI, per germline. This CDR3 spans 15 amino acids. V lost 2 bases to trimming and J lost 7 bases, with 15 bases between them. CDR3 sequence (DNA): TGTGCCAGCAGTTACGGGGGGGACAGGAGGAATGAGCAGTTCTTC. Protein: CASSYGGDRRNEQFF.

This clone was seen a handful of times. V usage is TRBV9 and J usage is TRBJ2-2, with TRBD2 as a possible D gene (5 bases). Germline values: CDR1 SGDLS, CDR2 YYNGEE. The CDR3 totals 13 residues. Trimming pared 6 bases from V and 7 bases from J, leaving 13 bases between. DNA for the CDR3: TGTGCCAGCAATACTCCCACTAGCGGGGAGCTGTTTTTT. Its translation is CASNTPTSGELFF.

This sequence joins TRBV19 and TRBJ2-1, with TRBD2 matching over 9 bases. The CDR3 spans 15 residues. J gave up 4 bases and V 4 bases, and 5 bases lay outside the gene matches. Germline V gene lookup returns CDR1 LNHDA and CDR2 SQIVND (reference sequence). CDR3 region: CASSTRLAAYNEQFF. As DNA, the CDR3 is TGTGCCAGTAGTACTCGACTAGCGGCATACAATGAGCAGTTCTTC.

The chain is built from TRBV7-3 and TRBJ2-1; 8 bases match TRBD2. The germline V gene has CDR1 SGHTA and CDR2 FQGTGA. The CDR3 is 16 residues long. V shed 7 bases and J 2 bases; nucleotides not matched to a gene: 10. Here the CDR3 reads CASTQGRLAPYNEQFF. Here the CDR3 DNA reads TGTGCCAGCACCCAAGGCCGACTAGCGCCCTACAATGAGCAGTTCTTC. The whole variable domain, filled in from reference TRBV7-3 and TRBJ2-1, reads GAGVSQTPSNKVTEKGKYVELRCDPISGHTALYWYRQSLGQGPEFLIYFQGTGAADDSGLPNDRFFAVRPEGSVSTLKIQRTERGDSAVYLCASTQGRLAPYNEQFFGPGTRLTVL.

This sequence joins TRBV5-1 and TRBJ1-2; TRBD1 might be the D (5 bases). CDR3 size: 12 residues. Germline V gives CDR1 SGHRS, CDR2 YFSETQ. Trimming shortened V by 4 bases and J by 8 bases, and 12 bases separated the two germline ends. This chain's CDR3 is CASSADNRGYTF. In nucleotides, the CDR3 is TGCGCCAGCAGCGCGGATAACAGGGGCTACACCTTC.

The J gene is TRBJ2-3, the V gene TRBV19; D may be TRBD2 (5 bases). There are 15 residues in the CDR3. From germline, CDR1 is LNHDA and CDR2 SQIVND (reference sequence). Trimming removed 4 bases from V and 0 bases from J, with 11 bases in between. For the CDR3, the DNA is TGTGCCAGTAGTACAAACGGGATTAGCACAGATACGCAGTATTTT. This sequence encodes CASSTNGISTDTQYF.

The genes are TRBV3-1 (or the pseudogene TRBV3-2) and TRBJ1-1; D may be TRBD1 (6 bases). The CDR3 extends over 15 amino acids. CDR1 and CDR2 from the germline V gene are LGHDT and YNNKEL (reference sequence). The V end was cut by 2 bases, the J end by 1 base, with 11 bases between. Here the CDR3 reads CASSQWGPENTEAFF. DNA of the CDR3: TGTGCCAGCAGCCAATGGGGGCCGGAGAACACTGAAGCTTTCTTT.

Turning to this clone: The junction departs from germline at one end; a sequencing error may be responsible. The V call is TRBV10-3, the J call TRBJ2-7; 8 bases are a match to TRBD1. Germline V gene lookup returns CDR1 ENHRY and CDR2 SYGVKD. The length of the CDR3 is 16 residues. CDR3 DNA: TGTGCCACCAGTGAGAGGGGAGGACAGGGCGGCTACGAGCAGTACTTC. It translates to CATSERGGQGGYEQYF.

The chain uses TRBV27 and TRBJ2-7; D is possibly TRBD1 (6 bases). Between the trimmed V and J ends, which lost 2 bases and 4 bases, there was a span of 18 bases. The CDR3 length is 16 residues. Germline V gene data show CDR1 as MNHEY and CDR2 as SMNVEV (reference sequence). CDR3 nucleotides: TGTGCCAGCAGTTTAAGCCCAGGGGCGCGCGGTTACGAGCAGTACTTC. This translates into CASSLSPGARGYEQYF.

The chain is built from TRBV5-4 and TRBJ1-4, with 9 positions matching TRBD1. Trimming removed 7 bases from V and 7 bases from J; junction bases left unmatched: 11. Germline V gene lookup returns CDR1 SGHNT and CDR2 YYREEE (reference sequence). The length of the CDR3 is 15 residues. The CDR3, as DNA: TGTGCCAGCGCCGAAGGCGGGACAGGGCTTGAAAAACTGTTTTTT. This gives the protein CASAEGGTGLEKLFF.

This clone was seen just once. CDR3 sequence (DNA): TGTGCCAGCTCGCTAGCCAGCTACAATGAGCAGTTCTTC. Translation gives CASSLASYNEQFF. The V and J genes are TRBV7-9 and TRBJ2-1, with D perhaps matching TRBD2 (5 bases). Per the germline V gene, CDR1 is SEHNR and CDR2 is FQNEAQ (reference sequence). The CDR3 extends over 13 amino acids. Trimming stripped 8 bases from V and 3 bases from J, with 11 bases between.

This sequence joins TRBV2 and TRBJ2-1; 7 bases are shared with TRBD1. CDR1 is SNHLY, CDR2 FYNNEI, per germline. J was trimmed by 7 bases and V by 5 bases; bases with no gene match: 5. This CDR3 is 13 amino acids long. The CDR3 DNA reads as TGTGCCAGCAGTCGGACAGGTACGAATGAGCAGTTCTTC. Amino acid sequence: CASSRTGTNEQFF.

The chain couples TRBV28 to TRBJ1-5; 7 positions agree with TRBD1. CDR3 length: 13 residues. In germline, CDR1 is MDHEN, CDR2 SYDVKM. The V segment lost 8 bases and the J segment 3 bases; nucleotides outside the gene matches: 4. The CDR3: CASLDRVNQPQHF. The DNA for the CDR3 is TGTGCCAGCCTTGACAGGGTCAATCAGCCCCAGCATTTT.

The rearrangement links TRBV13 to TRBJ2-7; 7 bases map to TRBD2. Germline loops: CDR1 PRHDT, CDR2 FYEKMQ (reference sequence). After removal of 4 bases from V and 0 bases from J, the junction contained 6 bases not matched to a gene. This CDR3 spans 15 amino acids. The CDR3 here is CASSSTSVLSYEQYF. The CDR3, as DNA: TGTGCCAGCAGCTCCACTAGCGTGCTCTCCTACGAGCAGTACTTC.

This chain uses TRBV2 with TRBJ1-5, with TRBD1 matching 7 bases. This CDR3 has 14 residues. Trimming at V came to 6 bases and at J to 4 bases, leaving 6 bases not matched to a gene. Germline values: CDR1 SNHLY, CDR2 FYNNEI. Here the CDR3 DNA reads TGTGCCAGCAGACCGGACAGGACTAATCAGCCCCAGCATTTT. As protein: CASRPDRTNQPQHF.